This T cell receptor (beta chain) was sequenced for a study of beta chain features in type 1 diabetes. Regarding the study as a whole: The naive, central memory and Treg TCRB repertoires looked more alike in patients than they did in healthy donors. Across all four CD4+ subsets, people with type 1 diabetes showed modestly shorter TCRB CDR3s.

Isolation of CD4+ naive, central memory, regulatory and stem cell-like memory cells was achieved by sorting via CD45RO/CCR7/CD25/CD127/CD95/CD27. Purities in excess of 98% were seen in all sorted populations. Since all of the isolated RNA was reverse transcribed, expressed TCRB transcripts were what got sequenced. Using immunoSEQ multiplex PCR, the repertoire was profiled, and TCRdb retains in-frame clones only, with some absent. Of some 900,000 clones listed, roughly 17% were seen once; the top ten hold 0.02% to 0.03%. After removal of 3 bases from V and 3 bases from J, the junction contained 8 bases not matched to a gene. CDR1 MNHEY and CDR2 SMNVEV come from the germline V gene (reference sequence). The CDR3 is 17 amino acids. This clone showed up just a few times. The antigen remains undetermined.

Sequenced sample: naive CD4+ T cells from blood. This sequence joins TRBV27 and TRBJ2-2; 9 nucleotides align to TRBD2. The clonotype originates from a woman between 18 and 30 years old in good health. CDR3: CASSFSGVAGDTGELFF. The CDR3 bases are TGTGCCAGCAGTTTCTCTGGCGTAGCGGGAGACACCGGGGAGCTGTTTTTT.